This T cell receptor beta chain comes out of a study of shared clonotypes between healthy human individuals. Study background: For every donor, three CD4 naive, three CD4 memory, two CD8 naive and one CD8 memory plates were used.

Study observations and caveats: Of the naive CD4 clonotypes, around 4.7% were shared across a handful of donors. Incompleteness in sorted-subset sequencing, despite large depth, was shown by rarefaction.

This clone was counted once. What it binds is not known. TCRdb keeps only in-frame clones here, not all; method: immunoSEQ multiplex PCR. The sample lists about 2,500,000 clones; around nine tenths were seen once. This receptor was identified in a man aged 18 to 29 in good health. Sequenced input: naive CD4+ T cells sorted from blood. As for subset: CD45RA+ positively selected.

This chain's CDR3 is CASSLEGTSTDTQYF. CDR3 nucleotide sequence: TGTGCCAGCAGCTTAGAGGGGACCAGCACAGATACGCAGTATTTT. V is TRBV11-2 and J is TRBJ2-3; D is perhaps TRBD1 or TRBD2 (5 bases each). The germline V gene encodes CDR1 SGHAT and CDR2 FQNNGV. V was trimmed by 0 bases and J by 0 bases, leaving 7 bases between them. CDR3 length: 15 amino acids.